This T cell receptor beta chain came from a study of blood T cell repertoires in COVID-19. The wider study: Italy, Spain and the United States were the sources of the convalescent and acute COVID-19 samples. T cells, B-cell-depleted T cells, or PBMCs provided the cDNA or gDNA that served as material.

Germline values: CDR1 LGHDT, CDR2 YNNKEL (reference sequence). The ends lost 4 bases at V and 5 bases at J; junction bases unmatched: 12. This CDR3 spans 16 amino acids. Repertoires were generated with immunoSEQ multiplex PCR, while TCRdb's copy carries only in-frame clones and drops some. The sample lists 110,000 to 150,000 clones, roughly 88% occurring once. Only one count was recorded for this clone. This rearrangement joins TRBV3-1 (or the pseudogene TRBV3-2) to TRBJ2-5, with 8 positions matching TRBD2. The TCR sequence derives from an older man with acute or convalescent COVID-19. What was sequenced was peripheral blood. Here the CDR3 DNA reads TGTGCCAGCAGCCGATCGGTCGGCGGGGGGACTGAGACCCAGTACTTC. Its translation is CASSRSVGGGTETQYF.